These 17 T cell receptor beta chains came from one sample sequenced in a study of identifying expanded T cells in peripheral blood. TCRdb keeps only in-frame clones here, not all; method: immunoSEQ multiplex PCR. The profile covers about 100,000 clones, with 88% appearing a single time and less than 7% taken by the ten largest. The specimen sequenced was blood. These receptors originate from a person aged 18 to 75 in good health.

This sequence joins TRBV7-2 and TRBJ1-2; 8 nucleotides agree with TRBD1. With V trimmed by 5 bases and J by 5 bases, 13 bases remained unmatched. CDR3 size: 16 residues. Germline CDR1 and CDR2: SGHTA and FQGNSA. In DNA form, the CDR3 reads TGTGCCAGCAGCCGTTTTGAGGACAGGGAGAGTTATGGCTACACCTTC. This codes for CASSRFEDRESYGYTF.

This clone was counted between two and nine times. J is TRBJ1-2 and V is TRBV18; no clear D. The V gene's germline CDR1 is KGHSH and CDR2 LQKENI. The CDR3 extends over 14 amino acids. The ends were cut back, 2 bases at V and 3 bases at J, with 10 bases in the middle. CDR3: CASSPGLGDYGYTF. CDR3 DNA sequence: TGTGCCAGCTCACCAGGTCTCGGGGACTATGGCTACACCTTC.

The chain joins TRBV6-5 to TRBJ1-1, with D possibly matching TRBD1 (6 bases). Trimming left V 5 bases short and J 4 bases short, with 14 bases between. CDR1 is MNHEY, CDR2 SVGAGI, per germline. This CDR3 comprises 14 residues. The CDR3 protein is CASSTGSEVTEAFF. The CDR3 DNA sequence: TGTGCCAGCAGTACAGGGTCAGAAGTCACTGAAGCTTTCTTT.

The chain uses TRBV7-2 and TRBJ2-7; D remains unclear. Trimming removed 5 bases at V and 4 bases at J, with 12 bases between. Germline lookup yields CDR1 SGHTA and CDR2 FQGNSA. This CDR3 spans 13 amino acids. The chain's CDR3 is CASSLNRVYEQYF. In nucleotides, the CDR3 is TGTGCCAGCAGCCTAAACCGAGTTTACGAGCAGTACTTC.

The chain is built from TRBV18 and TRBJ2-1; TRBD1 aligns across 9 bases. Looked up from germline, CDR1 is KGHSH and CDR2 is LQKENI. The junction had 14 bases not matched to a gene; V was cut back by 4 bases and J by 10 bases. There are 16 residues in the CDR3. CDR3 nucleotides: TGTGCCAGCTCACAAGGGACAGGGACCTTAATGGACGAGCAGTTCTTC. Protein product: CASSQGTGTLMDEQFF.

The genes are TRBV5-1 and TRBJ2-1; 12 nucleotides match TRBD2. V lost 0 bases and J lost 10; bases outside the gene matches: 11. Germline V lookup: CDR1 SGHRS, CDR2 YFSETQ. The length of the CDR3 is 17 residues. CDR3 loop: CASSLGTSGDNLGEQFF. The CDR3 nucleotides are TGCGCCAGCAGCTTGGGGACTAGCGGGGACAACTTGGGGGAGCAGTTCTTC. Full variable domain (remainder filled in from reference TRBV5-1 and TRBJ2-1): KAGVTQTPRYLIKTRGQQVTLSCSPISGHRSVSWYQQTPGQGLQFLFEYFSETQRNKGNFPGRFSGRQFSNSRSEMNVSTLELGDSALYLCASSLGTSGDNLGEQFFGPGTRLTVL.

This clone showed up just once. CDR3 residues: CASSRTGVGGYTF. The CDR3 DNA sequence: TGTGCCAGCAGCCGAACAGGGGTGGGAGGCTACACCTTC. J is TRBJ1-2 and V is TRBV14; TRBD1 matches 7 bases. Trimming removed 4 bases from V and 8 bases from J; junction bases left unmatched: 7. The germline CDR1 and CDR2 sequences are SGHDN and FVKESK. The CDR3 totals 13 residues.

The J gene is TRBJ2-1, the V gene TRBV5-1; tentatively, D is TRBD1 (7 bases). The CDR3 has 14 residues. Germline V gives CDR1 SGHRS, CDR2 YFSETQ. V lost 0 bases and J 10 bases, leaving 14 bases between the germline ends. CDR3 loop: CASSLGAGGLEQFF. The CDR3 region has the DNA TGCGCCAGCAGCTTGGGGGCAGGGGGGCTCGAGCAGTTCTTC.

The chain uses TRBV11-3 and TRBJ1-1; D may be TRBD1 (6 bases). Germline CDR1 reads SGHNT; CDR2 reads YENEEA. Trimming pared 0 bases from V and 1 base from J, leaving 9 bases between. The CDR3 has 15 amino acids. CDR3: CASSLDGQRNTEAFF. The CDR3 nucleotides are TGTGCCAGCAGCTTAGACGGACAGAGGAACACTGAAGCTTTCTTT.

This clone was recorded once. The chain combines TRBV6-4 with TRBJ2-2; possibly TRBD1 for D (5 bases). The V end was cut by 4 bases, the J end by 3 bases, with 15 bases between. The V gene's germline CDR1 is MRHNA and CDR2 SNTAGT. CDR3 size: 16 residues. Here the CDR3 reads CASSAQPIRDTGELFF. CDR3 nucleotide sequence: TGTGCCAGCAGTGCCCAACCGATCAGGGACACCGGGGAGCTGTTTTTT.

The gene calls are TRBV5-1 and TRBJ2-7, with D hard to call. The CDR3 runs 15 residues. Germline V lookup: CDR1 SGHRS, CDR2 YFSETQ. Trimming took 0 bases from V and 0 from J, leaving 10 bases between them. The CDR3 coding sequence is TGCGCCAGCAGCTTGGGTGGGGTCAGCTCCTACGAGCAGTACTTC. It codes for CASSLGGVSSYEQYF.

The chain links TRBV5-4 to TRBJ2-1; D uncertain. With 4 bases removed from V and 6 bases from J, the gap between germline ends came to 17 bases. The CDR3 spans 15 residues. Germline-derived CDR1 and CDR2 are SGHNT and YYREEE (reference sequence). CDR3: CASSPPAASANEQFF. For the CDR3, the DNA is TGTGCCAGCAGCCCCCCCGCGGCTAGTGCCAATGAGCAGTTCTTC. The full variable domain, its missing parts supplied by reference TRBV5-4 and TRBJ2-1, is ETGVTQSPTHLIKTRGQQVTLRCSSQSGHNTVSWYQQALGQGPQFIFQYYREEENGRGNFPPRFSGLQFPNYSSELNVNALELDDSALYLCASSPPAASANEQFFGPGTRLTVL.

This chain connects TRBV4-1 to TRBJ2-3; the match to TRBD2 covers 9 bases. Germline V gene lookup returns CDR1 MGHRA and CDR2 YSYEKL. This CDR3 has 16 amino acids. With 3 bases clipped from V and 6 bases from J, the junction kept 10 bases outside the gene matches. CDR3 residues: CASSHLGGGADDTQYF. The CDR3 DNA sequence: TGCGCCAGCAGCCACCTTGGCGGGGGGGCCGACGATACGCAGTATTTT.

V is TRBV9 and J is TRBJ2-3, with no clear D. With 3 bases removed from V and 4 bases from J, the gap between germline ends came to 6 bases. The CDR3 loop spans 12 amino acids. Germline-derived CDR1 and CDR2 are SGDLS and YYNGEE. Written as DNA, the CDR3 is TGTGCCAGCAGCGGATCAGCAGATACGCAGTATTTT. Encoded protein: CASSGSADTQYF.

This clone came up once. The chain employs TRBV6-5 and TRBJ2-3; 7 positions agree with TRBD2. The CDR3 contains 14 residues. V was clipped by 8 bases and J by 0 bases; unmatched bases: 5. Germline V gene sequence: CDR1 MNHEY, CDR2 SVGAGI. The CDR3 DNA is TGTGCCAGCCAGAGCGGGGTTAGCACAGATACGCAGTATTTT. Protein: CASQSGVSTDTQYF.

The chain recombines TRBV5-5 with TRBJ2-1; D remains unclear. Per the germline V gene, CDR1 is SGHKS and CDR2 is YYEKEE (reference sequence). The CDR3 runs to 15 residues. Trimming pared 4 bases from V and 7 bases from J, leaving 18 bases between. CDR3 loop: CASSPKLSRSNEQFF. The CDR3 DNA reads TGTGCCAGCAGCCCGAAGCTGAGTCGGAGTAATGAGCAGTTCTTC.

The CDR3 DNA reads TGTGCCATCAGAGCGACAGGGGAGGTCCGCACTGAAGCTTTCTTT. As protein: CAIRATGEVRTEAFF. The chain joins TRBV10-3 to TRBJ1-1; 8 positions match TRBD1. Per germline, CDR1 ENHRY and CDR2 SYGVKD. V lost 6 bases to trimming and J lost 4 bases; unmatched junction nucleotides: 10. This CDR3 is built from 15 residues.